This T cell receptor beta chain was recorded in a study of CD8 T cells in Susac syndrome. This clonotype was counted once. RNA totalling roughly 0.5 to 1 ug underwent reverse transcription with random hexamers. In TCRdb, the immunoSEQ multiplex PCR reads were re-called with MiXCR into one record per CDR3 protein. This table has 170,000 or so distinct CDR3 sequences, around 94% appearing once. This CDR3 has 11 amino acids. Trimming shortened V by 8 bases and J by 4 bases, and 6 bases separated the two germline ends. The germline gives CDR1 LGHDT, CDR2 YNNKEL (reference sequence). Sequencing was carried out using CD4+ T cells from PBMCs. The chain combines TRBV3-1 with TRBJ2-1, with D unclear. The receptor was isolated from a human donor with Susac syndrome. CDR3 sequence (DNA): TGTGCCAGCGGACGGTACAATGAGCAGTTCTTC. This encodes CASGRYNEQFF.